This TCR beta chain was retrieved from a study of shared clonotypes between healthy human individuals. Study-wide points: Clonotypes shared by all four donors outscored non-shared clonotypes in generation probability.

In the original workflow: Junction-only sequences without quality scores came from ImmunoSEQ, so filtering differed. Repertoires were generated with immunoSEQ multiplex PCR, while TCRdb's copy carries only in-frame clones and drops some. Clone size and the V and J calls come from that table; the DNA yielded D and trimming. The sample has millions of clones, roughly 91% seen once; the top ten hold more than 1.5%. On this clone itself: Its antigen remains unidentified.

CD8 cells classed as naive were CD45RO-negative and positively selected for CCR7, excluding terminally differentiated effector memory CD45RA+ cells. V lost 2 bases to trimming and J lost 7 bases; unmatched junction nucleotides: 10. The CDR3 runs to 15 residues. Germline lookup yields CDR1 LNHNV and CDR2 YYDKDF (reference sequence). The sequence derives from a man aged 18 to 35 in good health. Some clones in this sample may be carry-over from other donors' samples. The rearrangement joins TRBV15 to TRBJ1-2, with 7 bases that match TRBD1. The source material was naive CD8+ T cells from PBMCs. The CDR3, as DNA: TGTGCCACCAGCAGAATTCCAGGGGGGGCGGGTGGCTACACCTTC. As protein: CATSRIPGGAGGYTF.